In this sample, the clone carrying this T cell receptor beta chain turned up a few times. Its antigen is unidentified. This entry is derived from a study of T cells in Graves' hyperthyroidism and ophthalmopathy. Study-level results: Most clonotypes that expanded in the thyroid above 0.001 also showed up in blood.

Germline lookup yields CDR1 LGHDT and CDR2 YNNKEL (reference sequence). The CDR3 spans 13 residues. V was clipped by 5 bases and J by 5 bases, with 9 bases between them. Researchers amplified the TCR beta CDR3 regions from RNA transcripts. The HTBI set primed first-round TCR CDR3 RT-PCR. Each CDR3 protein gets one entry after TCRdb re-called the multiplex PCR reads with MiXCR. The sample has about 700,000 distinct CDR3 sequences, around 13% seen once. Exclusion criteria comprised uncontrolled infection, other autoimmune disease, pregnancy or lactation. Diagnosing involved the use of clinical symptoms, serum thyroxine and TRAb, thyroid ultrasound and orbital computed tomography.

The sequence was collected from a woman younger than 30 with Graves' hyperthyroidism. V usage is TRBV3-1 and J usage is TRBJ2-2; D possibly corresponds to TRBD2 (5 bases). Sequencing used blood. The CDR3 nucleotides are TGTGCCAGCAGCATACTAGAGACCGGGGAGCTGTTTTTT. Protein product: CASSILETGELFF.